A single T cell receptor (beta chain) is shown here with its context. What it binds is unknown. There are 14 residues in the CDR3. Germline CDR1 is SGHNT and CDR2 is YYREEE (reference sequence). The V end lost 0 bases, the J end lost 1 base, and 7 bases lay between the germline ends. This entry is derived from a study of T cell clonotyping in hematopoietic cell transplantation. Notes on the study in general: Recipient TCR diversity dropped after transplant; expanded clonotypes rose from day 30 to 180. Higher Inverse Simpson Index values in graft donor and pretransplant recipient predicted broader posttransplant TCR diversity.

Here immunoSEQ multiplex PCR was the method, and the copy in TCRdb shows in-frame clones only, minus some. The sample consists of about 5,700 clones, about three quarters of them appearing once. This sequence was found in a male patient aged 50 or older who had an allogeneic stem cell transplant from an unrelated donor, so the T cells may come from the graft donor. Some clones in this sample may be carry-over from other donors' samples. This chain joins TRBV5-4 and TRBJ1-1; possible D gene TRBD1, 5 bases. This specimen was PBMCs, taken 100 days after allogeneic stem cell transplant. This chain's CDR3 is CASSLARANTEAFF. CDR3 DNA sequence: TGTGCCAGCAGCTTGGCCAGGGCGAACACTGAAGCTTTCTTT.